A selection of T cell receptor beta chains follows, all from one sample in a study of cytomegalovirus exposure and HLA in healthy donors. The data were produced by immunoSEQ multiplex PCR, yet TCRdb's version contains in-frame clones alone and is incomplete. The table records about 200,000 clones, more than 75% of them present only once. The specimen was PBMCs. All receptors derive from a male donor in good health and CMV-seropositive. CDR3s include the opening cysteine and the closing phenylalanine or tryptophan. Clone size is shown for a subset of rows, as once, few, many or a class of expanded clone.

j_call,v_call,clone_size,cdr3_aa
TRBJ2-6,TRBV4-1,NA,CASSQYHGGNSGANVLTF
TRBJ2-7,TRBV6-5,once,CASTLTGGSYEQYF
TRBJ2-5,TRBV5-1,NA,CASSRRGGQETQYF
TRBJ1-5,TRBV7-9,NA,CASSPTRTGEEPQHF
TRBJ2-3,TRBV4-2,NA,CASSQELAGSTDTQYF
TRBJ1-4,TRBV27,NA,CASSLSTWTAINEKLFF
TRBJ2-2,TRBV6-5,NA,CASSWDSPSTGELFF
TRBJ1-4,TRBV20-1,NA,CSARHDEKLFF
TRBJ2-5,TRBV11-2,few,CASSLGAGKAGETQYF
TRBJ2-5,TRBV2,NA,CASREGQQETQYF
TRBJ2-2,TRBV5-1,NA,CASSLDYPGELFF
TRBJ1-5,TRBV18,NA,CASSPPGSGAGGNQPQHF
TRBJ1-4,TRBV2,NA,CASSQRGDSNEKLFF
TRBJ2-3,TRBV7-2,few,CASSAPVDIGTDTQYF
TRBJ1-3,TRBV7-8,once,CASRATGSGNTIYF
NA,TRBV6-6,NA,CASSYPGITGEQYF
TRBJ2-5,TRBV14,NA,CASSPGTSTVRQETQYF
TRBJ2-5,TRBV4-1,NA,CASSPLDRGLVETQYF
TRBJ1-5,TRBV7-9,NA,CASSLEFGEKKPQHF
TRBJ1-2,TRBV4-2,NA,CASSPLGVNNNYGYTF
TRBJ2-7,TRBV28,NA,CARDLRDIVGYEQYF
TRBJ1-2,TRBV6-5,NA,CASSYKGPYGYTF
TRBJ2-1,TRBV27,NA,CASSHLDTIGNQFF
TRBJ2-7,TRBV6-5,once,CASSQQVVDYEQYF
TRBJ1-2,TRBV7-3,NA,CASSLTGAAGYTF
TRBJ2-4,TRBV28,NA,CASSLWGEQGATKNIQYF
TRBJ2-5,TRBV28,once,CASSSSAGKEETQYF
TRBJ1-2,TRBV11-1,NA,CASSPNRKKNRYYGYTF
TRBJ1-2,TRBV5-8,once,CASSFGAGRGGYTF
TRBJ2-7,TRBV11-1,NA,CASSLLAGVAEQYF
TRBJ2-2,TRBV30,NA,CAWSVSTNTGELFF
TRBJ1-1,TRBV18,NA,CASSSQANTEAFF
TRBJ2-3,TRBV4-2,NA,CASSQRTATSTDTQYF
TRBJ2-2,TRBV30,NA,CAWTRAGELFF
TRBJ2-5,TRBV5-5,NA,CASSLGPDRVRETQYF
TRBJ2-7,TRBV5-5,NA,CASSLGLADYYEQYF
TRBJ2-7,TRBV6-5,NA,CASSPGQGISYEQYF